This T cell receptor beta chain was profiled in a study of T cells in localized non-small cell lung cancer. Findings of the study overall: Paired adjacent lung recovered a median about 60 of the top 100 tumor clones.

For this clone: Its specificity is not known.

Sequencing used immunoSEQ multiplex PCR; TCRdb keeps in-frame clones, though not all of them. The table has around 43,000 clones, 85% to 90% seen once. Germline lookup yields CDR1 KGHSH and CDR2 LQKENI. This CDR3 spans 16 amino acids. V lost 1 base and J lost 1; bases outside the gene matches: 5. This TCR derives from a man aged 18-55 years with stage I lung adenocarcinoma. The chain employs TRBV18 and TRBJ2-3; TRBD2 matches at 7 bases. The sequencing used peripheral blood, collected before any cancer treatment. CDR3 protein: CASSPRSLAGTDTQYF. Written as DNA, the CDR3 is TGTGCCAGCTCACCACGAAGCCTAGCGGGCACAGATACGCAGTATTTT.